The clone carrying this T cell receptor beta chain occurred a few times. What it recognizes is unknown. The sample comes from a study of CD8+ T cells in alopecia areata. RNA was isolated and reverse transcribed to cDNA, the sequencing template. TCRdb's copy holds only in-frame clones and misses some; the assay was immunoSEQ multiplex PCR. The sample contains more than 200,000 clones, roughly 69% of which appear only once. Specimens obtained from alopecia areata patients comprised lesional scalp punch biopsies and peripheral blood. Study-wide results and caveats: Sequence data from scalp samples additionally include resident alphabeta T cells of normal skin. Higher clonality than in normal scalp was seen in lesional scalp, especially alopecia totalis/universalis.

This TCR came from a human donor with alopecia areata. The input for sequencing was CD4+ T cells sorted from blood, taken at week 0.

This CDR3 is CASSLYSSGANVLTF. The CDR3 coding sequence is TGTGCCAGCAGCTTATATTCCTCTGGGGCCAACGTCCTGACTTTC. This chain links TRBV7-9 with TRBJ2-6, with D unresolved. The germline CDR1 and CDR2 sequences are SEHNR and FQNEAQ (reference sequence). Deletions cut 2 bases from V and 0 bases from J, with 5 bases between. The CDR3 length is 15 residues.